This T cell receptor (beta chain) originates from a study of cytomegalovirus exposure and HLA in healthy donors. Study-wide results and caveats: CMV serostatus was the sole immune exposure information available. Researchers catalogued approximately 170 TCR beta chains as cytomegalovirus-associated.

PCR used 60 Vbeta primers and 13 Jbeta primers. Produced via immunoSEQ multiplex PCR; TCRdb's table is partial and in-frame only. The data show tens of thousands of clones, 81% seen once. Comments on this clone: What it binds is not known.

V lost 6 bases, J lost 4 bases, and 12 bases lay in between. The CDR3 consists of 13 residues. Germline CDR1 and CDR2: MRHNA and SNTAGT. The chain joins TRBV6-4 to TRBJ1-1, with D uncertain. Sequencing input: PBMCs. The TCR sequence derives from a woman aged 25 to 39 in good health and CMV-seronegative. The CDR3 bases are TGTGCCAGCAGCGTTCAGTCGGGCACTGAAGCTTTCTTT. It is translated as CASSVQSGTEAFF.